This TCR beta chain emerged from a study of Ad26.COV2.S vaccination and SARS-CoV-2 variants. About the research overall: The Ad26.COV2.S arm of the COV1001 trial was where the donor was placed. Dosing was one shot or two shots 56 days apart.

Profiled with immunoSEQ multiplex PCR; TCRdb holds only in-frame clones, not every one. The repertoire has hundreds of thousands of clones, roughly nine tenths of them found once; the top ten carry around 1.4%. The CDR3 has 15 residues. V was trimmed by 5 bases and J by 2 bases, leaving 15 bases between them. Germline V gene data show CDR1 as SGHTA and CDR2 as FQGNSA. Treatment noted: about 20 received Ad26.COV2.S at low or high dose, single or two shots; about 5 received placebo; per-sample allocation not given. The study sampled participants on day 63 after the first vaccine or placebo injection. In Boston, an adult donor aged 18-55 years took part.

The sample in question was peripheral blood, obtained in a trial of Ad26.COV2.S vaccine versus placebo. The receptor's source is a person between 18 and 59 years old who received the Ad26.COV2.S COVID-19 vaccine or a placebo. V is TRBV7-2 and J is TRBJ1-2; D possibly corresponds to TRBD1 (5 bases). CDR3 nucleotide sequence: TGTGCCAGCAGCCCCCAAAGACAGCCCAACTATGGCTACACCTTC. Amino acid sequence: CASSPQRQPNYGYTF.